Each of the 9 T cell receptor beta chains below was sequenced from the same sample in a study of T cells in Graves' hyperthyroidism and ophthalmopathy. Regions amplified from RNA transcripts were the TCR beta CDR3 regions. HTBI primers were the set used in a first-round RT-PCR of the TCR CDR3. One entry per CDR3 protein results from TCRdb running MiXCR on the multiplex PCR reads. The repertoire includes about 290,000 distinct CDR3 sequences, around 15% of them detected once, and under 8% sits in the top ten. The material sequenced was blood. Every receptor here comes from a woman aged 40 to 50 with Graves' hyperthyroidism.

This clonotype was observed a few times. Given a much more abundant clone one base away, this may be a read error. The V call is TRBV2, the J call TRBJ2-3; possibly TRBD2 for D (5 bases). This CDR3 region has 14 residues. V lost 8 bases and J 5 bases, leaving 17 bases between the germline ends. CDR1 is SNHLY and CDR2 is FYNNEI in the germline V gene. CDR3 coding DNA: TGTGCCAGCGTCTCGCGAGGGCCTGGAGATACGCAGTATTTT. Protein product: CASVSRGPGDTQYF. Variable domain in full (rest from reference TRBV2 and TRBJ2-3): EPEVTQTPSHQVTQMGQEVILRCVPISNHLYFYWYRQILGQKVEFLVSFYNNEISEKSEIFDDQFSVERPDGSNFTLKIRSTKLEDSAMYFCASVSRGPGDTQYFGPGTRLTVL.

This clonotype was recorded at least ten times. The chain has TRBV2 and TRBJ2-1; TRBD2 aligns across 8 bases. With V trimmed by 2 bases and J by 0 bases, 3 bases remained unmatched. There are 16 residues in the CDR3. Germline CDR1 is SNHLY and CDR2 is FYNNEI. This chain's CDR3 is CASSERGTSSYNEQFF. The CDR3, as DNA: TGTGCCAGCAGTGAAAGAGGGACTAGCTCCTACAATGAGCAGTTCTTC.

This rearrangement joins TRBV2 to TRBJ1-2, with D possibly being TRBD1 (6 bases). Per germline, CDR1 SNHLY and CDR2 FYNNEI. Trimming left V 6 bases short and J 3 bases short, with 8 bases between. This CDR3 contains 12 residues. The CDR3 sequence: CASRQGHYGYTF. The CDR3 region has the DNA TGTGCCAGCAGACAGGGCCACTATGGCTACACCTTC.

This clonotype has at least ten counts. J is TRBJ2-5 and V is TRBV24-1; TRBD1 agrees at 9 bases. The junction had 5 bases not matched to a gene; V was cut back by 5 bases and J by 5 bases. Per the germline V gene, CDR1 is KGHDR and CDR2 is SFDVKD. CDR3 length: 14 residues. The CDR3 region has the DNA TGTGCCACCAGTGCCCTGACAGGGGGGGAGACCCAGTACTTC. Protein sequence: CATSALTGGETQYF.

This clonotype was counted ten times or more. The chain uses TRBV6-1 and TRBJ1-1; no definite D call. CDR3 length: 16 amino acids. The ends were cut back, 7 bases at V and 0 bases at J, with 18 bases in the middle. CDR1 and CDR2 from the germline V gene are MNHNS and SASEGT. Here the CDR3 DNA reads TGTGCCAGCACCCCCTCCCTGCGAGGCCTGAACACTGAAGCTTTCTTT. Translating gives CASTPSLRGLNTEAFF.

In this sample, this clonotype turned up a few times. The rearrangement joins TRBV19 to TRBJ2-2; TRBD2 aligns across 9 bases. Germline V gene sequence: CDR1 LNHDA, CDR2 SQIVND (reference sequence). The CDR3 is 15 residues long. The V and J ends lost 3 bases and 4 bases, in that order; junction bases with no gene match: 3. CDR3 in DNA: TGTGCCAGTAGTATCGGTAGCGGGGGCACCGGGGAGCTGTTTTTT. Translation: CASSIGSGGTGELFF.

J is TRBJ1-6 and V is TRBV6-1, with D possibly being TRBD1 (5 bases). CDR1 MNHNS and CDR2 SASEGT come from the germline V gene. There are 14 residues in the CDR3. Trimming stripped 5 bases from V and 3 bases from J, with 8 bases between. CDR3 in amino acids: CASSWGDYNSPLHF. CDR3 coding DNA: TGTGCCAGCAGTTGGGGGGACTATAATTCACCCCTCCACTTT.

At least ten counts were recorded for this clonotype. This chain joins TRBV6-1 and TRBJ2-7; 7 nucleotides align to TRBD1. V dropped 4 bases and J dropped 0; count of bases not matched to a gene: 3. Germline V gene lookup returns CDR1 MNHNS and CDR2 SASEGT. The CDR3 consists of 14 residues. The CDR3 DNA reads TGTGCCAGCAGTGTTGGGGACAGCTCCTACGAGCAGTACTTC. This translates into CASSVGDSSYEQYF.

This clonotype came up many times. V gene TRBV3-1 combines with J gene TRBJ2-7, with TRBD1 matching over 8 bases. The trim removed 4 bases at V and 3 bases at J, leaving 8 bases unmatched. Germline loops: CDR1 LGHDT, CDR2 YNNKEL (reference sequence). The CDR3 has 15 residues. The CDR3 DNA follows: TGTGCCAGCAGCCCCGGGACAGGAAACTTCTACGAGCAGTACTTC. It specifies CASSPGTGNFYEQYF.